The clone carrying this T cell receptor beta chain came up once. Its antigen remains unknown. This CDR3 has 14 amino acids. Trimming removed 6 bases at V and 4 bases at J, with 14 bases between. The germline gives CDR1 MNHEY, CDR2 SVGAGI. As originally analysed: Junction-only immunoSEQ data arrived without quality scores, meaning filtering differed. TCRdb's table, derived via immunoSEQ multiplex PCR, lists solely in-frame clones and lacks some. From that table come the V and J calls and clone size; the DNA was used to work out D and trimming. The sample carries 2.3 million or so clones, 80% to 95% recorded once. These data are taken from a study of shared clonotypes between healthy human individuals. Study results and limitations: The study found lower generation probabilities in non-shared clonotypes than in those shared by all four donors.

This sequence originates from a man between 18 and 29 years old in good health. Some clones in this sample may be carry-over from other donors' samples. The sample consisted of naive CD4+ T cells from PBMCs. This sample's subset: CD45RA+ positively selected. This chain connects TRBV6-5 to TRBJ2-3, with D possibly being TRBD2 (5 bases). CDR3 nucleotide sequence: TGTGCCAGCAGCGGAGAGAGGCGGGCAGATACGCAGTATTTT. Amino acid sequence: CASSGERRADTQYF.